These 10 T cell receptor beta chains share one sample of origin, sequenced in a study of shared clonotypes between healthy human individuals. Using immunoSEQ multiplex PCR, the repertoire was profiled, and TCRdb retains in-frame clones only, with some absent. This sample has around 2.3 million clones; roughly 95% occur once, and the top ten carry less than 0.15%. Sequencing used naive CD4+ T cells sorted from blood. Subset indicated: CD45RA+ positively selected. Receptors originate from a man between 18 and 29 years old in good health.

This chain links TRBV7-2 with TRBJ1-1; 8 bases are a match to TRBD1. The CDR3 extends over 15 amino acids. Germline CDR1 reads SGHTA; CDR2 reads FQGNSA. V shed 1 base and J 4 bases; nucleotides not matched to a gene: 5. The CDR3: CASSLVAGTGTEAFF. CDR3 nucleotides: TGTGCCAGCAGCTTAGTGGCCGGGACAGGCACTGAAGCTTTCTTT.

This sequence joins TRBV20-1 and TRBJ1-1; D is unclear. Trimming pared 2 bases from V and 4 bases from J, leaving 5 bases between. CDR1 and CDR2 (germline): DFQATT, SNEGSKA (reference sequence). This CDR3 is 11 amino acids long. The CDR3 DNA is TGCAGTGCTAGATGGAGCACTGAAGCTTTCTTT. It specifies CSARWSTEAFF.

The chain combines TRBV6-5 with TRBJ2-7; D is possibly TRBD2 (5 bases). The CDR3 has 15 amino acids. Trimming removed 4 bases from V and 3 bases from J, with 16 bases in between. The germline gives CDR1 MNHEY, CDR2 SVGAGI. In DNA form, the CDR3 reads TGTGCCAGCAGTTCCCCAGTAGACGGGGACTACGAGCAGTACTTC. This translates into CASSSPVDGDYEQYF.

V and J are TRBV19 and TRBJ2-7; 7 bases fit TRBD1. V lost 4 bases to trimming and J lost 3 bases; unmatched junction nucleotides: 12. CDR1 is LNHDA, CDR2 SQIVND, per germline (reference sequence). The CDR3 length is 16 residues. As DNA, the CDR3 is TGTGCCAGTAGTAAGATCCTCAACAGGGGCGACTACGAGCAGTACTTC. Protein: CASSKILNRGDYEQYF.

The chain has TRBV28 and TRBJ1-6; D is possibly TRBD1 (6 bases). Trimming shortened V by 5 bases and J by 9 bases, and 14 bases separated the two germline ends. CDR1 and CDR2 from the germline V gene are MDHEN and SYDVKM. The CDR3 is 14 residues long. Written as DNA, the CDR3 is TGTGCCAGCAGTCCCACAGGGAATTTTTCACCCCTCCACTTT. Translated: CASSPTGNFSPLHF.

The chain is built from TRBV9 and TRBJ1-3; 7 positions match TRBD1. The CDR3 covers 16 residues. Germline CDR1 is SGDLS and CDR2 is YYNGEE. V lost 2 bases to trimming and J lost 4 bases; unmatched junction nucleotides: 9. CDR3 sequence: CASSVGDREDGNTIYF. CDR3 sequence (DNA): TGTGCCAGCAGCGTCGGAGACAGGGAGGACGGAAACACCATATATTTT.

The chain carries TRBV5-1 and TRBJ2-5; no clear D gene. The V end was cut by 0 bases, the J end by 1 base, with 7 bases between. This CDR3 comprises 14 residues. Germline V gene data show CDR1 as SGHRS and CDR2 as YFSETQ. CDR3 sequence reads: CASSLVQLQETQYF. The CDR3 DNA follows: TGCGCCAGCAGCTTGGTACAGCTCCAAGAGACCCAGTACTTC. Full variable domain (rest looked up from reference TRBV5-1 and TRBJ2-5): KAGVTQTPRYLIKTRGQQVTLSCSPISGHRSVSWYQQTPGQGLQFLFEYFSETQRNKGNFPGRFSGRQFSNSRSEMNVSTLELGDSALYLCASSLVQLQETQYFGPGTRLLVL.

This clone appeared a single time. The CDR3 region is CASSYSVANTGELFF. The CDR3 nucleotides are TGTGCCAGCAGTTACTCAGTAGCGAACACCGGGGAGCTGTTTTTT. This rearrangement joins TRBV6-6 to TRBJ2-2; D is undetermined. Per germline, CDR1 MNHNY and CDR2 SVGAGI (reference sequence). V lost 0 bases, J lost 0 bases, and 5 bases lay in between. The CDR3 runs 15 residues.

The CDR3 DNA is TGTGCCAGCAGTGAATTTCGGGACAGGCCCTCTGGAAACACCATATATTTT. Residues: CASSEFRDRPSGNTIYF. The chain joins TRBV25-1 to TRBJ1-3; 8 nucleotides line up with TRBD1. Germline trimming cut 1 base from V and 0 bases from J; bases unmatched to any gene: 5. The CDR3 covers 17 residues. Germline CDR1 reads MGHDK; CDR2 reads SYGVNS.

The rearrangement joins TRBV5-4 to TRBJ2-5; D unresolved. Germline-derived CDR1 and CDR2 are SGHNT and YYREEE (reference sequence). CDR3 size: 15 residues. Trimming took 1 base from V and 3 from J, leaving 13 bases between them. The CDR3 nucleotides are TGTGCCAGCAGCTTGATCGGTCGGCAGGAAGAGACCCAGTACTTC. Amino acid sequence: CASSLIGRQEETQYF.